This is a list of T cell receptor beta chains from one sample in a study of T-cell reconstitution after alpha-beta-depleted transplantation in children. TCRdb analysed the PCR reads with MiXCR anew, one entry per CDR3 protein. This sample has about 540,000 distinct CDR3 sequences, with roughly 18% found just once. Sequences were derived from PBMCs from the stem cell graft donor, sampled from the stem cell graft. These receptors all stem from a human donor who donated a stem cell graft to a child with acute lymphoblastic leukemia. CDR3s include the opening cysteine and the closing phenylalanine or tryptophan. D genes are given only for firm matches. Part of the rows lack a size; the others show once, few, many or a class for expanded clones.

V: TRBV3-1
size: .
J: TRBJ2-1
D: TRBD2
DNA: TGTGCCACCAGCCAAGGTACTAGCGGGAGATCCTACAATGAGCAGTTCTTC
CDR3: CATSQGTSGRSYNEQFF

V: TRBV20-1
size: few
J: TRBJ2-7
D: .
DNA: TGCAGTGCTAACCCGGGGAACTACGAGCAGTACTTC
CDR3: CSANPGNYEQYF

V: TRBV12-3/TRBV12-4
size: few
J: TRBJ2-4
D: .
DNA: TGTGCCAGCAGTTTAGAGACACAAAACATTCAGTACTTC
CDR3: CASSLETQNIQYF

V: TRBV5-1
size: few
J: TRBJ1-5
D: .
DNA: TGCGCCAGCAGCTCGATCGGGGGGGCTGAACAGCCCCAGCATTTT
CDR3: CASSSIGGAEQPQHF

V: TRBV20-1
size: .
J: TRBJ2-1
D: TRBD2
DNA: TGCAGTGCCGCTAGCGGGAGGGCCTACAATGAGCAGTTCTTC
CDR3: CSAASGRAYNEQFF

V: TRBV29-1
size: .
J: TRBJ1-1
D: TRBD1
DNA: TGCAGCGACGGAAAGGGACAGGGGCGAGAGGACACTGAAGCTTTCTTT
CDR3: CSDGKGQGREDTEAFF

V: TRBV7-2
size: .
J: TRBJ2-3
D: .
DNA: TGTGCCAGCAGCTTAGACCCCGCGGCAGATACGCAGTATTTT
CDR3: CASSLDPAADTQYF

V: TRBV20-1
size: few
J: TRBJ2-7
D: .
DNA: TGCAGTGCTAGAAAAGGGGGCGAGCAGTACTTC
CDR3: CSARKGGEQYF

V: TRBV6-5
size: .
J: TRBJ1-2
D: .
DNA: TGTGCCAGCAGTCCCGCGTATAAGGGGGGAATGAATGGCTACACCTTC
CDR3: CASSPAYKGGMNGYTF

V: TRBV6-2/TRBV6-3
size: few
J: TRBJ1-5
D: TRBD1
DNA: TGTGCCAGCAGAGAGGGGACAGGGTCCCAGCCCCAGCATTTT
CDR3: CASREGTGSQPQHF

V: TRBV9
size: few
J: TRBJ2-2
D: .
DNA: TGTGCCAGCAGCGAGGGGCACACCGGGGAGCTGTTTTTT
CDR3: CASSEGHTGELFF

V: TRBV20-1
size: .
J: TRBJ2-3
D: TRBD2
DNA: TGCAGTGCTAGGAAGGGACTAGCGGCCCCTCCAGATACGCAGTATTTT
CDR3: CSARKGLAAPPDTQYF

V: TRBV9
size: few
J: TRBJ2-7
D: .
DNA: TGTGCCAGCAGCGTAGGGAGGGACGCCTCCTACGAGCAGTACTTC
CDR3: CASSVGRDASYEQYF

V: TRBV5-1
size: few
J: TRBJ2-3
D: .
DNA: TGCGCCAGCAGCTTCCCGGGAGATAGCACAGATACGCAGTATTTT
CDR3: CASSFPGDSTDTQYF

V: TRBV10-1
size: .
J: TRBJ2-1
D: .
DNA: TGCGCCAGCAGTGGTGGCGGGGCGGCCAATGAGCAGTTCTTC
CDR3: CASSGGGAANEQFF

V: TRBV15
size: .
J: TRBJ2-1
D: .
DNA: TGTGCCACCAGCAGAGGGAGTGGGTGGGGGCAGTTCTTC
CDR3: CATSRGSGWGQFF

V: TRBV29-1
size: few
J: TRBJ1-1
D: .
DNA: TGCAGCCTTTTCCGATTCGGGTCAGACACTGAAGCTTTCTTT
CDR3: CSLFRFGSDTEAFF

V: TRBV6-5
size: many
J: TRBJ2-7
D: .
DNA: TGTGCCAGCAGACGACAAGGGGCCTACGAGCAGTACTTC
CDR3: CASRRQGAYEQYF

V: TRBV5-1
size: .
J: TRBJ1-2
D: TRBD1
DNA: TGCGCCAGCAGCTCCGGGACAGGGGACTATGGCTACACCTTC
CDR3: CASSSGTGDYGYTF

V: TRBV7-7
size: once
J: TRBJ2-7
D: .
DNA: TGTGCCAGCAGCTTATCGGCGTTGGACGAGCAGTACTTC
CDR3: CASSLSALDEQYF

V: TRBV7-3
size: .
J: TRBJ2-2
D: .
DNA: TGTGCCAGCAGCCCGGACGTATTGGGGACCGGGGAGCTGTTTTTT
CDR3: CASSPDVLGTGELFF

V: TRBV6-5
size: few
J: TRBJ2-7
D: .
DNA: TGTGCCAGCAGTTACAAAAGGGGCCTAATCTACGAGCAGTACTTC
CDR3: CASSYKRGLIYEQYF

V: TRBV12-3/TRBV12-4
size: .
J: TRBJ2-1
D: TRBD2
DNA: TGTGCCAGCAGTTTCGACGGGAGGAAGCAGTTCTTC
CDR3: CASSFDGRKQFF

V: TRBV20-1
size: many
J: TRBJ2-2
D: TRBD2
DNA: TGCAGTGCTAGAAAATCATGGGGAGCGGGAGACGGTACCGGGGAGCTGTTTTTT
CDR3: CSARKSWGAGDGTGELFF

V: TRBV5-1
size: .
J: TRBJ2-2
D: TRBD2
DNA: TGCGCCAGCAGCTTGGGGCTAGCGGGTTTTCGAACCGGGGAGCTGTTTTTT
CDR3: CASSLGLAGFRTGELFF

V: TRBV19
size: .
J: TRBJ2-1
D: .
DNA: TGTGCCAGTAGTATTAAAAGTGGGACCCTTAATGAGCAGTTCTTC
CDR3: CASSIKSGTLNEQFF

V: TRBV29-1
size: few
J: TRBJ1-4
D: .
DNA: TGCAGCGTTGTCACAGGTGAAAAACTGTTTTTT
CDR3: CSVVTGEKLFF

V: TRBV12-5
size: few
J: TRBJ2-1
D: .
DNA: TGTGCTAGTGGTTTGCCATCGTTCGATGAGCAGTTCTTC
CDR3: CASGLPSFDEQFF

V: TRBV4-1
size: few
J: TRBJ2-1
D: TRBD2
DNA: TGCGCCAGCAGCCAAGATCGGGGGGATCAGCAGTTCTTC
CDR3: CASSQDRGDQQFF

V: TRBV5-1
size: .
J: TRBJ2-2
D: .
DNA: TGCGCCAGCAGCTTACGCCGCTCCGACACCGGGGAGCTGTTTTTT
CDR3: CASSLRRSDTGELFF

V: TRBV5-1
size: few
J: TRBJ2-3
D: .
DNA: TGCGCCAGCAGCTTGTATGTGGATTTCACAGATACGCAGTATTTT
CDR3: CASSLYVDFTDTQYF

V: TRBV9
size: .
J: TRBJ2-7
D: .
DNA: TGTGCCAGCAGCCCTCAGGGGCGGACCTCCTACGAGCAGTACTTC
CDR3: CASSPQGRTSYEQYF

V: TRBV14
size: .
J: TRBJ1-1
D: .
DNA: TGTGCCAGCAGCCCCATAGGGACGATGAACACTGAAGCTTTCTTT
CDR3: CASSPIGTMNTEAFF

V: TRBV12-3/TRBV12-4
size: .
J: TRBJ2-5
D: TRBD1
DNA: TGTGCCAGCAGTGGGACAGCGCAAGAGACCCAGTACTTC
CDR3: CASSGTAQETQYF

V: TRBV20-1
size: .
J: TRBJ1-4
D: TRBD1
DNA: TGCAGTGCTAGAGGACAGGGATTTGCAACTAATGAAAAACTGTTTTTT
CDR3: CSARGQGFATNEKLFF

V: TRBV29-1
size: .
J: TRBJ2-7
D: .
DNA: TGCAGCGTTGAAGCCCTCGGAGGGGGCCTCTCCTACGAGCAGTACTTC
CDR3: CSVEALGGGLSYEQYF

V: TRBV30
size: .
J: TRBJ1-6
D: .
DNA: TGTGCCCGGAGTAAAAGGGGTCCCCTCCACTTC
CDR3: CARSKRGPLHF

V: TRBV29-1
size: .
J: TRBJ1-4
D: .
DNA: TGCAGCGTTGAAGCCGGGGCAAGCCGTGAAAAACTGTTTTTT
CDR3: CSVEAGASREKLFF

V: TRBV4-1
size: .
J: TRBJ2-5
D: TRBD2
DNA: TGCGCCAGCAGCCAAGGGCCCTTTGCGCGGGGGGAAGAGACCCAGTACTTC
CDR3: CASSQGPFARGEETQYF

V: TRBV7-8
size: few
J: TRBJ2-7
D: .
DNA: TGTGCCAGCAGCCCCCCTTTTGGGGACCCATCCTACGAGCAGTACTTC
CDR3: CASSPPFGDPSYEQYF

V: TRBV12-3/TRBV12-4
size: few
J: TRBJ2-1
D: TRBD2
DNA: TGTGCCAGCAGTCAGCCAGCGGGGGTTGGCGAGCAGTTCTTC
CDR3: CASSQPAGVGEQFF

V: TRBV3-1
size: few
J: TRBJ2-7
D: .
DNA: TGTGCCAGCACGGGAAGGAGCATAGACGAGCAGTACTTC
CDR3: CASTGRSIDEQYF

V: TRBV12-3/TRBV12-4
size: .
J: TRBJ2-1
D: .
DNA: TGTGCCAGCAGTCCCATCCCCGGCGTTAGTGAGCAGTTCTTC
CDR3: CASSPIPGVSEQFF

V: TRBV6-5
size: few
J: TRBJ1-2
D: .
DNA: TGTGCCAGCAGTTACAGGGATCCTTCGGGCGATGGCTACACCTTC
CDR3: CASSYRDPSGDGYTF

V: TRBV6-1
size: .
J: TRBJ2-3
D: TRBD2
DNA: TGTGCCAGCAGATCGCGACTAGCGGAAAAAACAGATACGCAGTATTTT
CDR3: CASRSRLAEKTDTQYF

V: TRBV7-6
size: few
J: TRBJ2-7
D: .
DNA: TGTGCCAGCAGCTTTCGGAGACTATCTCAAGGGAGCGAGCAGTACTTC
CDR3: CASSFRRLSQGSEQYF

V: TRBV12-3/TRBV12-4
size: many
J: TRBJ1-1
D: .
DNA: TGTGCCAGCAAGGTCGGCACTGAAGCTTTCTTT
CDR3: CASKVGTEAFF

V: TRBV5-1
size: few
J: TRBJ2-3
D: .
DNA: TGCGCCAGCAGCTTTCGGCGAACTAGCACAGATACGCAGTATTTT
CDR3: CASSFRRTSTDTQYF

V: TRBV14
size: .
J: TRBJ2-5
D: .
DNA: TGTGCCAGCAGCAAGGGCCTCCAGAGGGAGACCCAGTACTTC
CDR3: CASSKGLQRETQYF

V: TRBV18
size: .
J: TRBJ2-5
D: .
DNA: TGTGCCAGCTCACGGGCAGGGAGCGAAGAGACCCAGTACTTC
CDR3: CASSRAGSEETQYF

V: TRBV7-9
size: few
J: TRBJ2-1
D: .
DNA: TGTGCCAGCAGGCCCTCCAAGGCAAAGCGGGCCAATGAGCAGTTCTTC
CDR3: CASRPSKAKRANEQFF

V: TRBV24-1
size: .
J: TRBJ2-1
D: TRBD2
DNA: TGTGCCACCATGCGGACTAGCGGGATTGGGAATGAGCAGTTCTTC
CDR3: CATMRTSGIGNEQFF

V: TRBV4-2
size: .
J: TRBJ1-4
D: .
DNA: TGTGCCAGCAGCCGCCAAATTGGGAACCTTAATGAAAAACTGTTTTTT
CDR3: CASSRQIGNLNEKLFF

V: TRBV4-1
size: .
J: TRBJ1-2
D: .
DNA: TGCGCCAGCAGCCAAGTTTCCCTTCGGGGGGGCAACTATGGCTACACCTTC
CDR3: CASSQVSLRGGNYGYTF

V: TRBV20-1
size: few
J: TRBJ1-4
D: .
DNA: TGCAGTGCTAGAGGCTTCTTCTCCTCGGGGATTAATGAAAAACTGTTTTTT
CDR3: CSARGFFSSGINEKLFF